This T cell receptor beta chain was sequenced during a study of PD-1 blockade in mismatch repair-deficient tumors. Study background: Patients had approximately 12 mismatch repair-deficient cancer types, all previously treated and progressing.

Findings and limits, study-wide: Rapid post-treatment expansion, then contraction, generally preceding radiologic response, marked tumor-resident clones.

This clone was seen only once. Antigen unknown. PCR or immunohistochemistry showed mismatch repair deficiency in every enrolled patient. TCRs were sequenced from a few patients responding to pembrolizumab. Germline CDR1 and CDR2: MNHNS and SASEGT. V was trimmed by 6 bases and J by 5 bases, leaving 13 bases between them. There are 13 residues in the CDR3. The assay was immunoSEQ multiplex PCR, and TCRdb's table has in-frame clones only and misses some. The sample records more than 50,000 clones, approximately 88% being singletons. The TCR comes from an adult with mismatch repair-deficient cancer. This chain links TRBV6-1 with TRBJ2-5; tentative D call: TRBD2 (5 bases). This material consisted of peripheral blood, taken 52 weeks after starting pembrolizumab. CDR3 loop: CASRPEGGETQYF. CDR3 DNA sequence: TGTGCCAGCAGGCCTGAGGGTGGGGAGACCCAGTACTTC.